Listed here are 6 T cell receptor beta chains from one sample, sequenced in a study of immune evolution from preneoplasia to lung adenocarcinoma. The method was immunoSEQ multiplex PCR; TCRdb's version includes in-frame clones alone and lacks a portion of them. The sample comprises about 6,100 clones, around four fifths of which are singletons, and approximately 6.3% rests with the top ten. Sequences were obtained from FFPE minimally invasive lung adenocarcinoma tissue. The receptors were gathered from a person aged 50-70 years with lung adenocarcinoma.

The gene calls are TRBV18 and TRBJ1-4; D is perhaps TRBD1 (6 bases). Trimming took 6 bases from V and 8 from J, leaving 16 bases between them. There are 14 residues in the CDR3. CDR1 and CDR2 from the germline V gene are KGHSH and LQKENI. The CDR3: CASSAGEVREKLFF. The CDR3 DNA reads TGTGCCAGCTCGGCAGGGGAAGTAAGAGAAAAACTGTTTTTT.

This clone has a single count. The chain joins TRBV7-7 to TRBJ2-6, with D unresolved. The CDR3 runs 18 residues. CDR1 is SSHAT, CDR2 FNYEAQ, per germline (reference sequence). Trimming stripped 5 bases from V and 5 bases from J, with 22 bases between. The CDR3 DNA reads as TGTGCCAGCAGCGGGCCATATAAGTGCCAAAATCGGGCCAACGTCCTGACTTTC. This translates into CASSGPYKCQNRANVLTF.

CDR3 bases: TGCGCCAGCAGCCACCCGGGACTAGCGGGGCCAGACAATGAGCAGTTCTTC. Amino acids: CASSHPGLAGPDNEQFF. The V gene is TRBV4-1, the J gene TRBJ2-1; TRBD2 matches at 13 bases. Unmatched junction bases numbered 7, after V lost 3 bases and J lost 5 bases. The CDR3 sequence is 17 residues long. CDR1 and CDR2 (germline): MGHRA, YSYEKL.

CDR3 amino acids: CASSLYSGLSNQPQHF. CDR3 nucleotides: TGTGCCAGCAGCTTATACTCGGGCCTTAGCAATCAGCCCCAGCATTTT. The chain links TRBV7-2 to TRBJ1-5; D unclear. Germline CDR1 is SGHTA and CDR2 is FQGNSA. The CDR3 consists of 16 residues. With 2 bases removed from V and 0 bases from J, the gap between germline ends came to 11 bases. The entire variable domain, with the rest obtained from reference TRBV7-2 and TRBJ1-5, is as follows: GAGVSQSPSNKVTEKGKDVELRCDPISGHTALYWYRQSLGQGLEFLIYFQGNSAPDKSGLPSDRFSAERTGGSVSTLTIQRTQQEDSAVYLCASSLYSGLSNQPQHFGDGTRLSIL.

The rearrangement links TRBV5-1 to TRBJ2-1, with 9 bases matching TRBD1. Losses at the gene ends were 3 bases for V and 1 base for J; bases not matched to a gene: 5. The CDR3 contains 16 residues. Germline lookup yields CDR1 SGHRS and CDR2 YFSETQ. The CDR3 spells CASSSDRGSSYNEQFF. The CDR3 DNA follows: TGCGCCAGCAGCTCCGACAGGGGGTCGTCCTACAATGAGCAGTTCTTC.

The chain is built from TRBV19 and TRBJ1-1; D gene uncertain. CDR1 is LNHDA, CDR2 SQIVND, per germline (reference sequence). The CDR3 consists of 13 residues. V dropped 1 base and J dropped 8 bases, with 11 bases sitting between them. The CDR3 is CASSIGLSYEAFF. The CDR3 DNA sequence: TGTGCCAGTAGTATAGGCCTCTCCTACGAAGCTTTCTTT. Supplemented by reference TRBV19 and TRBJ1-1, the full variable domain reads DGGITQSPKYLFRKEGQNVTLSCEQNLNHDAMYWYRQDPGQGLRLIYYSQIVNDFQKGDIAEGYSVSREKKESFPLTVTSAQKNPTAFYLCASSIGLSYEAFFGQGTRLTVV.